What follows are 27 T cell receptor beta chains derived from one specimen sequenced in a study of identical twins. TCRdb re-derived calls from the 5' RACE reads in MiXCR, one entry per CDR3 protein. The sample records roughly 230,000 distinct CDR3 sequences, about 8.9% being singletons. The same specimen was also included in a second study, on yellow fever vaccine responses in identical twins.

The sample was CD8+ T cells sorted from blood. Every receptor here comes from a woman aged 18-29 years in good health.

The V gene is TRBV11-2, the J gene TRBJ2-1; D not resolved. Germline assignment: CDR1 SGHAT and CDR2 FQNNGV. There are 12 residues in the CDR3. Trimming stripped 5 bases from V and 8 bases from J, with 10 bases between. The DNA for the CDR3 is TGTGCCAGCAGCCTCCTCCCCGATGAGCAGTTCTTC. Residues: CASSLLPDEQFF.

The J gene is TRBJ2-2, the V gene TRBV10-2, with 7 bases that match TRBD2. CDR1 is WSHSY and CDR2 is SAAADI in the germline V gene. The ends lost 5 bases at V and 3 bases at J; junction bases unmatched: 3. CDR3 length: 14 amino acids. The CDR3: CASSRLADTGELFF. In DNA, the CDR3 is TGCGCCAGCAGTCGGCTAGCGGACACCGGGGAGCTGTTTTTT.

This clonotype was counted many times. V usage is TRBV7-9 and J usage is TRBJ2-7; D is possibly TRBD1 or TRBD2 (6 bases each). V lost 5 bases and J 6 bases, leaving 11 bases between the germline ends. The V gene's germline CDR1 is SEHNR and CDR2 FQNEAQ (reference sequence). The CDR3 covers 12 residues. CDR3: CASSGPGAEQYF. CDR3 bases: TGTGCCAGCAGCGGTCCGGGGGCCGAGCAGTACTTC.

At least ten counts were recorded for this clonotype. This chain joins TRBV7-9 and TRBJ1-1; possibly TRBD1 for D (6 bases). The CDR3 is 16 amino acids. The V and J ends lost 5 bases and 0 bases respectively, with 16 bases between them. The germline V gene encodes CDR1 SEHNR and CDR2 FQNEAQ (reference sequence). DNA of the CDR3: TGTGCCAGCAGCATCCCAAGGGGACACTTGAACACTGAAGCTTTCTTT. Its protein product is CASSIPRGHLNTEAFF.

V usage is TRBV7-8 and J usage is TRBJ2-5; 7 bases are a match to TRBD1. Germline trimming cut 5 bases from V and 5 bases from J; bases unmatched to any gene: 11. Germline assignment: CDR1 SGHVS and CDR2 FQNEAQ. This CDR3 comprises 15 residues. For the CDR3, the DNA is TGTGCCAGCAGCCCGCTAGGACAGGAGGACGAGACCCAGTACTTC. The encoded protein is CASSPLGQEDETQYF.

This clonotype was picked up many times. This chain links TRBV29-1 with TRBJ1-2, with a possible D match to TRBD1 (5 bases). Germline-derived CDR1 and CDR2 are SQVTM and ANQGSEA. This CDR3 region has 13 residues. The germline V and J ends were trimmed by 1 base and 8 bases, with 14 bases remaining between them. The CDR3 loop is CSVEVQRGSGYTF. CDR3 nucleotide sequence: TGCAGCGTTGAAGTCCAGCGGGGCAGCGGCTACACCTTC.

This clonotype was detected a few times. The J gene is TRBJ2-7, the V gene TRBV2; 9 nucleotides align to TRBD1. The ends lost 10 bases at V and 1 base at J; junction bases unmatched: 5. The germline V gene encodes CDR1 SNHLY and CDR2 FYNNEI. The CDR3 length is 13 residues. This chain's CDR3 is CATPGQGSYEQYF. Here the CDR3 DNA reads TGTGCCACTCCGGGACAGGGATCCTACGAGCAGTACTTC.

V is TRBV20-1 and J is TRBJ2-1; D may be TRBD1 (6 bases). CDR1 is DFQATT and CDR2 is SNEGSKA in the germline V gene (reference sequence). V was trimmed by 5 bases and J by 4 bases, leaving 15 bases between them. This CDR3 has 14 amino acids. CDR3 DNA: TGCAGTGCTGCCGGGACACACCTTTACAATGAGCAGTTCTTC. This gives the protein CSAAGTHLYNEQFF.

V usage is TRBV20-1 and J usage is TRBJ2-1, with 8 bases identical to TRBD2. This CDR3 spans 16 amino acids. In germline, CDR1 is DFQATT, CDR2 SNEGSKA (reference sequence). V trimming: 4 bases; J trimming: 3 bases; junction bases outside the gene matches: 11. The CDR3 DNA follows: TGCAGTGCTACTGAATCGGGGGGGCTCCACTACAATGAGCAGTTCTTC. This sequence encodes CSATESGGLHYNEQFF.

J is TRBJ1-3 and V is TRBV28; D not resolved. This CDR3 region has 14 residues. The ends were cut back, 1 base at V and 2 bases at J, with 6 bases in the middle. Germline CDR1 MDHEN, CDR2 SYDVKM. The CDR3 is CASSLSGTGNTIYF. CDR3 nucleotide sequence: TGTGCCAGCAGTTTATCCGGAACTGGAAACACCATATATTTT.

This clonotype turned up a few times. The rearrangement links TRBV6-1 to TRBJ2-7; TRBD1 or TRBD2 may be the D gene (6 bases each). The V end lost 7 bases, the J end lost 1 base, and 20 bases lay between the germline ends. The CDR3 totals 16 residues. Germline loops: CDR1 MNHNS, CDR2 SASEGT. CDR3 nucleotide sequence: TGTGCCAGCAAAACGTGGGGGGCCAAAAGGTCCTACGAGCAGTACTTC. Its protein is CASKTWGAKRSYEQYF.

This sequence joins TRBV14 and TRBJ2-7; a possible D gene is TRBD1 (6 bases). The CDR3 consists of 14 residues. Germline assignment: CDR1 SGHDN and CDR2 FVKESK. V dropped 3 bases and J dropped 2 bases, with 11 bases sitting between them. CDR3 sequence: CASSQGRGAYEQYF. The CDR3 nucleotides are TGTGCCAGCAGCCAGGGCAGGGGCGCCTACGAGCAGTACTTC.

A word on this clonotype: A read error is possible here, since a much larger clone lies one base away. This chain links TRBV7-9 with TRBJ2-3, with 12 bases that match TRBD2. Germline lookup yields CDR1 SEHNR and CDR2 FQNEAQ (reference sequence). J was trimmed by 1 base and V by 7 bases; bases with no gene match: 6. This CDR3 spans 16 amino acids. CDR3 DNA sequence: TGTGCCAGCAACCCCCTAGCGGGAGGGGGCACAGATACGCAGTATTTT. This encodes CASNPLAGGGTDTQYF.

The rearrangement links TRBV12-3 or TRBV12-4 to TRBJ1-1; the D is unclear. The CDR3 loop spans 13 amino acids. Trimming left V 5 bases short and J 4 bases short, with 11 bases between. CDR3 residues: CASSPLRTTEAFF. CDR3 bases: TGTGCCAGCAGTCCCCTCCGGACCACTGAAGCTTTCTTT.

This clonotype has only a few counts. The chain recombines TRBV9 with TRBJ1-2; perhaps TRBD1 as D (5 bases). This CDR3 comprises 16 residues. V shed 2 bases and J shed 0 bases, with 14 bases lying between them. CDR1 is SGDLS and CDR2 is YYNGEE in the germline V gene. The CDR3: CASSVGTDQPNYGYTF. CDR3 sequence (DNA): TGTGCCAGCAGCGTCGGGACGGACCAACCTAACTATGGCTACACCTTC.

A few counts support this clonotype. The rearrangement joins TRBV10-3 to TRBJ2-7, with 13 nucleotides matching TRBD2. Germline CDR1 is ENHRY and CDR2 is SYGVKD. Germline trimming cut 3 bases from V and 5 bases from J; bases unmatched to any gene: 7. The CDR3 sequence is 16 residues long. CDR3 protein: CAISDETGLAGDEQYF. The CDR3 DNA is TGTGCCATCAGTGATGAAACAGGACTAGCGGGAGACGAGCAGTACTTC.

This clonotype occurred a few times. The chain links TRBV3-1 to TRBJ2-1; 8 bases agree with TRBD2. There are 17 residues in the CDR3. V lost 4 bases and J lost 1; bases outside the gene matches: 9. Germline V gene data show CDR1 as LGHDT and CDR2 as YNNKEL (reference sequence). Written as DNA, the CDR3 is TGTGCCAGCAGCCCGGGTCCCGGACTAGCTTCCTACAATGAGCAGTTCTTC. This translates into CASSPGPGLASYNEQFF.

This clonotype has a handful of counts. This sequence joins TRBV28 and TRBJ1-2; 8 bases line up with TRBD1. The CDR3 is 13 residues long. Germline values: CDR1 MDHEN, CDR2 SYDVKM. V lost 3 bases and J lost 8; bases outside the gene matches: 5. CDR3 protein: CASSFQGAGGYTF. CDR3 DNA sequence: TGTGCCAGCAGTTTTCAGGGGGCAGGAGGCTACACCTTC.

This chain links TRBV12-3 or TRBV12-4 with TRBJ1-2; D is unclear. Deletions cut 5 bases from V and 5 bases from J, with 12 bases between. The CDR3 sequence is 13 residues long. The CDR3 DNA reads TGTGCCAGCAGTCGCGACTCCCAATATGGCTACACCTTC. Encoded protein: CASSRDSQYGYTF.

This clonotype has just one count. Given a much more abundant clone one base away, this may be a read error. The chain links TRBV5-1 to TRBJ2-5; D remains ambiguous. V shed 0 bases and J shed 1 base, with 13 bases lying between them. This CDR3 is 16 amino acids long. Germline lookup yields CDR1 SGHRS and CDR2 YFSETQ. The CDR3 nucleotides are TGCGCCAGCAGCTTGGAAACAGATTTCGTCCAAGAGACCCAGTACTTC. It translates to CASSLETDFVQETQYF.

This clonotype was seen only a few times. The chain is built from TRBV7-9 and TRBJ2-7; D perhaps matches TRBD1 (6 bases). There are 13 residues in the CDR3. The V end was cut by 2 bases, the J end by 7 bases, with 12 bases between. Germline V gives CDR1 SEHNR, CDR2 FQNEAQ (reference sequence). The DNA for the CDR3 is TGTGCCAGCAGCTTAACGCAGGGGCGGGAGCAGTACTTC. Amino acids: CASSLTQGREQYF.

The chain has TRBV27 and TRBJ2-1, with a weak D call TRBD2 (5 bases). V shed 6 bases and J shed 6 bases, with 18 bases lying between them. Germline assignment: CDR1 MNHEY and CDR2 SMNVEV (reference sequence). This CDR3 is built from 15 residues. CDR3 nucleotide sequence: TGTGCCAGCAGCCCCGAGGACTTGGGTGGCAATGAGCAGTTCTTC. Residues: CASSPEDLGGNEQFF.

The V and J genes are TRBV4-3 and TRBJ2-2; 9 bases fit TRBD1. Per the germline V gene, CDR1 is LGHNA and CDR2 is YSLEER. Unmatched junction bases numbered 7, after V lost 3 bases and J lost 5 bases. The CDR3 consists of 16 residues. CDR3 residues: CASSHVPGQGTGELFF. The CDR3 bases are TGCGCCAGCAGCCACGTACCGGGACAGGGTACCGGGGAGCTGTTTTTT.

V usage is TRBV29-1 and J usage is TRBJ1-1; D is unclear. From germline, CDR1 is SQVTM and CDR2 ANQGSEA. This CDR3 spans 13 amino acids. Trimming left V 0 bases short and J 2 bases short, with 7 bases between. The CDR3 nucleotides read TGCAGCGTTGAAGAAACGAGCAACACTGAAGCTTTCTTT. Its protein product is CSVEETSNTEAFF.

With respect to this clonotype: This may be a read error: a much more frequent sequence differs by one nucleotide. The chain recombines TRBV15 with TRBJ2-1, with 10 bases fitting TRBD2. Germline V lookup: CDR1 LNHNV, CDR2 YYDKDF (reference sequence). The CDR3 spans 19 residues. V dropped 1 base and J dropped 6; count of bases not matched to a gene: 15. CDR3 amino acids: CATSRGLKRGGLFRNEQFF. DNA of the CDR3: TGTGCCACCAGCAGAGGTTTGAAGCGGGGGGGCCTATTCCGCAATGAGCAGTTCTTC.

The chain recombines TRBV27 with TRBJ2-1; 11 bases are shared with TRBD2. The germline V gene has CDR1 MNHEY and CDR2 SMNVEV (reference sequence). The CDR3 totals 18 residues. The V gene end was trimmed by 4 bases and the J gene end by 5 bases; junction bases not matched to a gene: 13. The CDR3 loop reads CASSSNRLAGGPDNEQFF. The CDR3 region has the DNA TGTGCCAGCAGTTCCAACCGTTTAGCGGGAGGGCCTGACAATGAGCAGTTCTTC.

This clonotype has ten or more counts. This sequence joins TRBV29-1 and TRBJ2-1; 15 bases align to TRBD2. Trimming at V came to 1 base and at J to 0 bases, leaving 7 bases not matched to a gene. CDR1 and CDR2 from the germline V gene are SQVTM and ANQGSEA. This CDR3 spans 19 amino acids. CDR3 in amino acids: CSVEGTSGRAPSSYNEQFF. The CDR3 region has the DNA TGCAGCGTTGAAGGGACTAGCGGGAGGGCTCCTAGCTCCTACAATGAGCAGTTCTTC.